A selection of T cell receptor beta chains follows, all from one sample in a study of shared clonotypes between healthy human individuals. Sequencing was performed with immunoSEQ multiplex PCR; in TCRdb, only in-frame clones are kept and a portion is missing. The profile shows 530,000 or so clones, 60% to 80% of them singletons. Sequencing input: PBMCs. Receptors were obtained from a woman between 40 and 50 years old in good health. Some clones in this sample may be carry-over from other donors' samples. Each CDR3 is given with its conserved first and last residue. A D gene is named only where the DNA matches it firmly. Size is stated for part of the rows, as once, few or many counts, or as a class when the clone is expanded.

J gene	D gene	clone size	V gene	CDR3 protein	CDR3 DNA
TRBJ1-2	TRBD1	.	TRBV7-4	CARTQSRDRPDYGYTF	TGTGCCAGAACCCAAAGTAGGGACAGGCCCGACTATGGCTACACCTTC
TRBJ2-7	TRBD1	.	TRBV7-2	CASSLVGGRLYEQYF	TGTGCCAGCAGCTTAGTAGGGGGCAGGTTGTACGAGCAGTACTTC
TRBJ2-7	TRBD2	.	TRBV5-1	CASSLVTSGRYVLSEQYF	TGCGCCAGCAGCTTGGTCACTAGCGGGAGGTACGTCCTCAGCGAGCAGTACTTC
TRBJ2-1	.	.	TRBV11-3	CASSLGTGRGNEQFF	TGTGCCAGCAGCTTAGGGACAGGGAGGGGCAATGAGCAGTTCTTC
TRBJ2-1	.	.	TRBV9	CASSVGRADYYNEQFF	TGTGCCAGCAGCGTAGGTCGGGCAGACTACTACAATGAGCAGTTCTTC
TRBJ1-3	.	few	TRBV10-1	CASSESGVGEAGNTIYF	TGCGCCAGCAGTGAGTCCGGGGTTGGCGAGGCTGGAAACACCATATATTTT
TRBJ1-3	.	.	TRBV28	CASLGWSGNTIYF	TGTGCCTCCTTAGGGTGGTCTGGAAACACCATATATTTT
TRBJ2-1	TRBD1	.	TRBV2	CASSGPPDRGNEQFF	TGTGCCAGCAGTGGCCCCCCCGACAGGGGGAATGAGCAGTTCTTC
TRBJ1-2	.	.	TRBV28	CASRPGQTNYGYTF	TGTGCCAGCAGACCAGGACAAACGAACTATGGCTACACCTTC
TRBJ2-7	.	.	TRBV6-6	CASSYSQLYEQYF	TGTGCCAGCAGTTACTCGCAACTCTACGAGCAGTACTTC